The following is a T cell receptor beta chain sequence with its context. Which antigen it targets is not known. No base-level quality is on record; no much larger clone is a single base apart. The CDR3 sequence holds 14 residues, the cysteine and phenylalanine included. This entry keeps only the CDR3 DNA: 42 bases, framed from base 1. Cut back by 1 base and 3 bases, the V and J ends lie 7 bases apart. CDR1 SGHRS and CDR2 YFSETQ were looked up in the germline V gene. This entry belongs to a study of shared clonotypes between healthy human individuals (dated by TCRdb to about 2020). As for the study more broadly: Two women and a few men aged 18 to 49 years were included in the cohort. For each donor, three plates each were used for CD4 naive and CD4 memory, two plates were used for CD8 naive, and one plate was used for CD8 memory. To estimate repertoire size and how much clonotypes are shared between individuals, the study performed deep sequencing of blood TCR repertoires from about five healthy adults. To increase sequencing depth and limit assay-specific biases, TCR repertoire library preparation and sequencing were carried out by different laboratories using diverse techniques. Each donor's leukapheresis produced roughly between roughly 0.85 and 9.5 billion PBMCs. Beyond this particular receptor, the publication reports: Because the study included a small number of donors, the genetic and exposure-history diversity represented was limited. Only blood was sampled, and tissue TCR repertoires likely differ from those in blood. Incomplete sequencing was indicated by rarefaction of sorted-subset datasets, despite the large sequencing depth. Compared with non-shared clonotypes, clonotypes shared by all four sorted-subset donors had higher generation probabilities. About 4.5% of naive CD4, around 4% of naive CD8, around 2.3% of memory CD4, and 0.4% of memory CD8 clonotypes were shared across several donors. Pairwise subsampling led to the expectation that sequencing depth would affect the degree of clonotype sharing among donors. Estimated clonotype richness was generally larger for naive than for memory subsets.

Healthy HIV-negative adults with no recently reported acute infections or vaccinations were included as donors. Only Caucasian adults living in Nashville, Tennessee, USA were represented among the donors. CD4+ T cells were enriched by magnetic negative selection, after which naive cells were positively selected on CD45RA and the negative fraction was taken as the memory subset. Blood was obtained by leukapheresis, after which PBMCs were separated by Ficoll-Histopaque density gradient centrifugation and cryopreserved in liquid nitrogen vapor phase. Analytical flow cytometry was used to check the purity and quantity of every magnetically sorted T cell population. From each sorted fraction, genomic DNA was isolated and quantified by UV absorbance on a Nanodrop 2000c. Using the deep immunoSEQ assay, multiplex PCR amplified TCR CDR3 regions from genomic DNA. For each cell subset, the extracted genomic DNA was distributed evenly across all wells of several immunoSEQ 96-well plates, and each plate served as one replicate. For sorted subsets, each replicate PCR was loaded with around 200 ng genomic DNA, equivalent to about 30,000 T cell genomes. The purified libraries were quantified using a Qubit 3.0 fluorometer, sized with a Bioanalyzer 2100, and then quantified again using the KAPA Library Quantification kit. Each immunoSEQ 96-well plate was sequenced on its own single-read 150-cycle Illumina NextSeq 550 flow cell. From the authors' description of their analysis: The immunoSEQ output contained only junctional sequences without quality scores, so filtering could not match that applied to full-length reads. To assign V/J genes and CDR3, sequences were annotated using PyIR, a Python wrapper for IgBLAST v1.9, with IMGT germline references. Reads were removed for weak V/J assignments (E-value above 1e-6), missing CDR3, stop codons, out-of-frame junctions, or ambiguous translated residues. V3J clonotypes were defined by identical inferred V gene, J gene, and CDR3 amino acid sequence. Percentage overlap between repertoires was computed as shared unique clonotypes divided by the size of the smaller repertoire. Repertoire richness was assessed with RTK rarefaction, the Chao1 estimator, and Recon v2.1 estimates of unobserved clonotypes. Generation probabilities for all TCRbeta clonotypes obtained by the gDNA method from a handful of donors were computed using OLGA. Drawn from immuneACCESS, this table holds only the in-frame rearrangements with V and J called that TCRdb kept. Clones are partly lost; checked studies trace under half to an unresolved V gene and leave the rest unexplained. The V and J calls and clone size are taken from that table; D and trimming were inferred from the DNA. This sample has 2 million to 2.5 million clones in its table, and around 95% of those were observed once. Roughly 0.13% of the sample belongs to the ten largest clones.

This receptor was identified in a man between 18 and 29 years old in good health. The rearranged segments are TRBV5-1 and TRBJ2-2, and TRBD1 may be the D gene, going by 5 matching bases. Material for sequencing was naive CD4+ T cells sorted from blood. Read against the paper, the sample's cell subset or site label means: CD45RA+ positively selected. The DNA sequence is as follows: TGCGCCAGCAGCTTGCAGACAGACACCGGGGAGCTGTTTTTT. Its protein reads: CASSLQTDTGELFF. Extended through the reference TRBV5-1 and TRBJ2-2 proteins, this CDR3 yields the full variable domain: KAGVTQTPRYLIKTRGQQVTLSCSPISGHRSVSWYQQTPGQGLQFLFEYFSETQRNKGNFPGRFSGRQFSNSRSEMNVSTLELGDSALYLCASSLQTDTGELFFGEGSRLTVL.